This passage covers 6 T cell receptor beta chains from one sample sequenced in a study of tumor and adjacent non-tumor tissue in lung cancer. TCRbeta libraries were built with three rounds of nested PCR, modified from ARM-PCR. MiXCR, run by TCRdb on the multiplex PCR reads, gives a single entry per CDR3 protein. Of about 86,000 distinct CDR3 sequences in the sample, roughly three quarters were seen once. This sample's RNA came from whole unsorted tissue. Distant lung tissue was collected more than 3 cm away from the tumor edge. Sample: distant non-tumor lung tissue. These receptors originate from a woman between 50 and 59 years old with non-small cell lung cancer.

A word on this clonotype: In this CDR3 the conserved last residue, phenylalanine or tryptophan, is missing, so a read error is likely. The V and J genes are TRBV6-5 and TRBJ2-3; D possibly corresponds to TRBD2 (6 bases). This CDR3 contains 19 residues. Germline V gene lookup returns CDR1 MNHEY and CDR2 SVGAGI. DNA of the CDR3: TGTGTCAGCAGTTACTCCACCCGGGACTCCCCCCGAACCACAGATATGCAGTATTTG. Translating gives CVSSYSTRDSPRTTDMQYL.

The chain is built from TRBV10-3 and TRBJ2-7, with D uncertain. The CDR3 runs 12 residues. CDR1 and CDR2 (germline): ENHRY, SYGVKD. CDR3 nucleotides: TGTGCTTTCAGTCTGGAATCCTACGAGCAGTACTTC. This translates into CAFSLESYEQYF.

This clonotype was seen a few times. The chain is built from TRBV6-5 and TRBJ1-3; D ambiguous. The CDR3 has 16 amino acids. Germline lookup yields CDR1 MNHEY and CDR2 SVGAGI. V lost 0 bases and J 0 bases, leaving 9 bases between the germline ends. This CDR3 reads CASSYSRGSSGNTIYF. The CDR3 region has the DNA TGTGCCAGCAGTTACTCTCGAGGGTCCTCTGGAAACACCATATATTTT.

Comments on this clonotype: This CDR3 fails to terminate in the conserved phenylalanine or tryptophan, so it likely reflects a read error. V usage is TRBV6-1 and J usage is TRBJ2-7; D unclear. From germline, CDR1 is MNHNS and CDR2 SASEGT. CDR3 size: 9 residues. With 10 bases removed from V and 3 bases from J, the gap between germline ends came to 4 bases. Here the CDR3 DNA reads TGTGCCATCAACTACGAGCAGTACTTA. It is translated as CAINYEQYL.

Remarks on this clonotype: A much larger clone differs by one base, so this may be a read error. CDR3 in amino acids: CACRGGQVNEKLFF. The CDR3 nucleotides are TGTGCCTGCAGGGGGGGGCAGGTTAATGAAAAACTGTTTTTT. The chain combines TRBV6-1 with TRBJ1-4, with 7 bases lining up with TRBD1. Germline loops: CDR1 MNHNS, CDR2 SASEGT. This CDR3 is built from 14 residues.

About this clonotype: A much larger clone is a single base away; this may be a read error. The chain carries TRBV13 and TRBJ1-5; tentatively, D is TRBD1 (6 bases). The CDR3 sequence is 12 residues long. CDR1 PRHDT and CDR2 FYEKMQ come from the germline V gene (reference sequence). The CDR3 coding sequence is TGTGTCAGCAGCTTAGGGGGACAGCCCCAGCATTTT. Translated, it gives CVSSLGGQPQHF. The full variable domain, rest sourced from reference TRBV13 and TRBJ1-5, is AAGVIQSPRHLIKEKRETATLKCYPIPRHDTVYWYQQGPGQDPQFLISFYEKMQSDKGSIPDRFSAQQFSDYHSELNMSSLELGDSALYFCVSSLGGQPQHFGDGTRLSIL.